The next 18 T cell receptor beta chains were all read from a single sample in a study of monozygotic twins with inflammatory bowel disease. Reanalyzing the 5' RACE reads, TCRdb keeps one entry per CDR3 protein, without DNA. In all, the sample yields about 140,000 distinct CDR3 sequences. The specimen was blood. These receptors came from a human donor with ulcerative colitis or Crohn's disease, or a healthy co-twin of an affected twin (not recorded which).

The chain employs TRBV7-6 and TRBJ2-1; TCRdb reports TRBD1, a call that lacks DNA to check it against. In germline, CDR1 is SGHVS, CDR2 FNYEAQ. The CDR3 is 16 residues long. Here the CDR3 reads CASSLAWDRGHNEQFF.

The chain has TRBV6-5 and TRBJ2-7; absent DNA, TCRdb's TRBD1 call cannot be checked. CDR1 is MNHEY and CDR2 is SVGAGI in the germline V gene. The CDR3 extends over 14 amino acids. CDR3: CASSYSRQSYEQYF.

The J gene is TRBJ2-1, the V gene TRBV5-1; without DNA, the TCRdb call of TRBD2 cannot be checked. Looked up from germline, CDR1 is SGHRS and CDR2 is YFSETQ. CDR3 length equals 15 residues. The CDR3 region is CASSSGGALYNEQFF.

V is TRBV4-3 and J is TRBJ2-5. The CDR3 consists of 15 residues. In germline, CDR1 is LGHNA, CDR2 YSLEER. Here the CDR3 reads CASSPQLASQETQYF.

The V gene is TRBV20-1, the J gene TRBJ2-7; TCRdb indicates TRBD2, and absent DNA this call remains unverified. Germline CDR1 is DFQATT and CDR2 is SNEGSKA (reference sequence). The CDR3 sequence is 13 residues long. The CDR3 here is CSALVGTTYEQYF.

V and J are TRBV7-2 and TRBJ1-5; lacking DNA, the TRBD1 call made by TCRdb goes unchecked. The V gene's germline CDR1 is SGHTA and CDR2 FQGNSA. This CDR3 comprises 15 residues. CDR3 region: CASSVAGQYNQPQHF.

V and J are TRBV7-2 and TRBJ2-1. CDR3 length: 14 residues. Per the germline V gene, CDR1 is SGHTA and CDR2 is FQGNSA. CDR3 sequence reads: CASSLGPNYNEQFF.

J is TRBJ1-3 and V is TRBV5-1; TCRdb indicates TRBD1, and absent DNA this call remains unverified. This CDR3 has 15 residues. Germline assignment: CDR1 SGHRS and CDR2 YFSETQ. The CDR3 is CASSKDRGSGNTIYF.

The chain joins TRBV6-2 or TRBV6-3 to TRBJ1-5; TCRdb's D call of TRBD1 is untestable without DNA. Germline V gene data show CDR1 as MNHEY and CDR2 as SVGEGT. The CDR3 totals 14 residues. The CDR3 spells CASSYGGWAQPQHF.

The rearrangement uses TRBV5-1 and TRBJ2-1; TCRdb's assignment of TRBD1 cannot be checked, as there is no DNA. CDR1 is SGHRS and CDR2 is YFSETQ in the germline V gene. This CDR3 is 16 amino acids long. This chain's CDR3 is CASSLLAGTGAHEQFF.

The chain has TRBV12-3 or TRBV12-4 and TRBJ1-3; the D call of TRBD1 rests on TCRdb alone, since no DNA is present to check it. This CDR3 has 16 amino acids. The CDR3: CASIRDRDLSGNTIYF.

This chain connects TRBV27 to TRBJ1-5; TCRdb's D gene call, TRBD1, goes unchecked for lack of DNA. The CDR3 spans 19 residues. Germline CDR1 MNHEY, CDR2 SMNVEV (reference sequence). The CDR3 reads CASSRKYPGQIYSNQPQHF.

The chain is built from TRBV28 and TRBJ2-5; the TRBD1 assignment by TCRdb is unverifiable without DNA. Germline CDR1 is MDHEN and CDR2 is SYDVKM. The length of the CDR3 is 13 residues. The CDR3 sequence is CASIGPPHWTQYF.

CDR3: CASSMTGDNEQFF. J is TRBJ2-1 and V is TRBV6-5; TCRdb's D call, TRBD1, is unchecked because there is no DNA. The CDR3 has 13 amino acids. Germline CDR1 reads MNHEY; CDR2 reads SVGAGI.

This chain links TRBV19 with TRBJ1-5. This CDR3 contains 16 residues. Germline V gives CDR1 LNHDA, CDR2 SQIVND (reference sequence). CDR3 protein: CASSIAAGTVLQPQHF.

V gene TRBV5-1 combines with J gene TRBJ1-5; TCRdb calls TRBD1, which cannot be checked without DNA. The CDR3 consists of 14 residues. Germline V gives CDR1 SGHRS, CDR2 YFSETQ. The CDR3 region is CASSLEGGDQPQHF.

V gene TRBV29-1 combines with J gene TRBJ2-5; the D gene TCRdb calls, TRBD1, cannot be checked with no DNA. Germline CDR1 SQVTM, CDR2 ANQGSEA. This CDR3 has 15 amino acids. The CDR3 here is CSVEDVKGGQETQYF. Full variable domain (missing parts from reference TRBV29-1 and TRBJ2-5): SAVISQKPSRDICQRGTSLTIQCQVDSQVTMMFWYRQQPGQSLTLIATANQGSEATYESGFVIDKFPISRPNLTFSTLTVSNMSPEDSSIYLCSVEDVKGGQETQYFGPGTRLLVL.

V usage is TRBV20-1 and J usage is TRBJ2-2; as DNA is missing, the TRBD1 call by TCRdb cannot be tested. Germline lookup yields CDR1 DFQATT and CDR2 SNEGSKA (reference sequence). This CDR3 spans 16 amino acids. This CDR3 is CSARDGALPGTGELFF.